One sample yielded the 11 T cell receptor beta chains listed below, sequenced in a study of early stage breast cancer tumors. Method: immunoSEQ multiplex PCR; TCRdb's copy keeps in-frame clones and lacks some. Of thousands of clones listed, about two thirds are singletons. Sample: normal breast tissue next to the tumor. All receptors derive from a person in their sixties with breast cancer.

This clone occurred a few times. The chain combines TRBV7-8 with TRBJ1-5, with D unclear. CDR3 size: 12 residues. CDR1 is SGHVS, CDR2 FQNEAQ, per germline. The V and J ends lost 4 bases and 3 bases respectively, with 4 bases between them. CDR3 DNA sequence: TGTGCCAGCAGCTCCTTCAATCAGCCCCAGCATTTT. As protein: CASSSFNQPQHF.

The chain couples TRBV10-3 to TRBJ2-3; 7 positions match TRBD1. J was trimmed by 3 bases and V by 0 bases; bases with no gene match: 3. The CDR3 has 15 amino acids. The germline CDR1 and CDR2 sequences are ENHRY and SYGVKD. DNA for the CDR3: TGTGCCATCAGTGAGTCGGGGACAGTTACAGATACGCAGTATTTT. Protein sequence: CAISESGTVTDTQYF.

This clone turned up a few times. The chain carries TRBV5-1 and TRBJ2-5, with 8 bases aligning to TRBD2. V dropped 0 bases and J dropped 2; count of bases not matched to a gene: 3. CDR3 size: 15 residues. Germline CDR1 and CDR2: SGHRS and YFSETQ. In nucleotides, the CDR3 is TGCGCCAGCAGCTTGGTGGCGGGAGGACAAGAGACCCAGTACTTC. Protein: CASSLVAGGQETQYF.

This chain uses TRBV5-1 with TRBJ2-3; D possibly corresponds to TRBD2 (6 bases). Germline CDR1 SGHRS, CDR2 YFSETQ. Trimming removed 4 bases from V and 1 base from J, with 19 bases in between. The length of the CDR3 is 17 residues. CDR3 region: CASSPSLGGRGTDTQYF. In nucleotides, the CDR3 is TGCGCCAGCAGCCCCAGTTTGGGGGGACGGGGCACAGATACGCAGTATTTT.

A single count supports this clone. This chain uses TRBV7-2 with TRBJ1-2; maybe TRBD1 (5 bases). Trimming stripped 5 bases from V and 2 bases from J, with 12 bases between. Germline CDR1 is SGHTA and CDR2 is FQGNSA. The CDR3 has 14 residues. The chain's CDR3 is CASSPGERNYGYTF. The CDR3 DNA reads TGTGCCAGCAGCCCGGGGGAAAGAAACTATGGCTACACCTTC.

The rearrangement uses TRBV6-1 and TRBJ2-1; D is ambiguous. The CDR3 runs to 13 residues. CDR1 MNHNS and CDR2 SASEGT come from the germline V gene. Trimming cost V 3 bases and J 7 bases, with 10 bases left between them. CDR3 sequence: CASSDGLSNEQFF. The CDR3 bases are TGTGCCAGCAGTGACGGGTTAAGTAATGAGCAGTTCTTC.

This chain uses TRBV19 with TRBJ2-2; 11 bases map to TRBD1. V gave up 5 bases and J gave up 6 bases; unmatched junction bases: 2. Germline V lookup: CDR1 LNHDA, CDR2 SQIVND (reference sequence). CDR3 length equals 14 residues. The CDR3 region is CASSGDRGSGELFF. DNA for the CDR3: TGTGCCAGTAGTGGGGACAGGGGGTCCGGGGAGCTGTTTTTT.

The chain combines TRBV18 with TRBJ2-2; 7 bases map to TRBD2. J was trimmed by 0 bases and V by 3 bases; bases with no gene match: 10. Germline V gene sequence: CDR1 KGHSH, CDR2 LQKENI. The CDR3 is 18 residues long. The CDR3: CASSPTKGRVSNTGELFF. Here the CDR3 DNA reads TGTGCCAGCTCACCCACCAAGGGGAGGGTATCGAACACCGGGGAGCTGTTTTTT.

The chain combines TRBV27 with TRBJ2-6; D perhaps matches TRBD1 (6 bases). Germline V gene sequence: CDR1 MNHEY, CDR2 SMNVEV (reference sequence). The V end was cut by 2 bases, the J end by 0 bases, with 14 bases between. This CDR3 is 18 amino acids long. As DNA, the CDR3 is TGTGCCAGCAGTTTAATACAGGGAGCTTACTCTGGGGCCAACGTCCTGACTTTC. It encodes CASSLIQGAYSGANVLTF.

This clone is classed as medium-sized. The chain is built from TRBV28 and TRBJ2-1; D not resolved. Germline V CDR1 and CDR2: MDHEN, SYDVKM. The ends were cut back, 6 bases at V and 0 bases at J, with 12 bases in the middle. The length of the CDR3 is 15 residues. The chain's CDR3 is CASRTDVSSYNEQFF. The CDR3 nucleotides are TGTGCCAGCAGGACGGACGTTAGCTCCTACAATGAGCAGTTCTTC.

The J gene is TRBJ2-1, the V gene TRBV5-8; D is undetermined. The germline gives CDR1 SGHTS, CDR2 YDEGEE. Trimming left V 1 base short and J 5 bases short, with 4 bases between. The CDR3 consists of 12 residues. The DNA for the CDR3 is TGTGCCAGCAGCTTGAACAACAATGAGCAGTTCTTC. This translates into CASSLNNNEQFF.